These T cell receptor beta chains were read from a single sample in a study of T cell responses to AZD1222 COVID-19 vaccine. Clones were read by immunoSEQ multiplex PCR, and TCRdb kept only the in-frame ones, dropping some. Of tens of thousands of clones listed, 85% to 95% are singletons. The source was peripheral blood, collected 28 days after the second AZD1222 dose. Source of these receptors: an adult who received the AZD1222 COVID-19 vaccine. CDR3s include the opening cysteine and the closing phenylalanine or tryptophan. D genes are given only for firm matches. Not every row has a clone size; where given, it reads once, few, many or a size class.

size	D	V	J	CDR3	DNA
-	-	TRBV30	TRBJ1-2	CAWSVSYGYTF	TGTGCCTGGAGTGTATCTTATGGCTACACCTTC
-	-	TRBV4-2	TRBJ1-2	CASSQPQSGPVYGYTF	TGTGCCAGCAGCCAACCCCAATCTGGGCCTGTGTATGGCTACACCTTC
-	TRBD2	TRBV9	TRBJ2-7	CASSGGLGSASYEQYF	TGTGCCAGCAGCGGGGGACTAGGCTCCGCTTCCTACGAGCAGTACTTC
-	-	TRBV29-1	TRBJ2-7	CSVATGTLYEQYF	TGCAGCGTCGCTACCGGGACTCTCTACGAGCAGTACTTC
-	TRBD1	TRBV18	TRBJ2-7	CASSSGGGIHEQYF	TGTGCCAGCTCATCAGGGGGCGGGATCCACGAGCAGTACTTC
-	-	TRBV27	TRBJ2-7	CASSSGRWQYF	TGTGCCAGCAGTTCAGGGAGATGGCAGTACTTC
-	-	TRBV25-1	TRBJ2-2	CASTHTQGWLAGELFF	TGTGCCAGCACCCACACACAGGGATGGTTGGCCGGGGAGCTGTTTTTT
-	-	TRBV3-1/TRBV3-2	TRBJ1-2	CASSRDIYGYTF	TGTGCCAGCAGCCGGGACATCTATGGCTACACCTTC
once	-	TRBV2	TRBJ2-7	CASSEFIYYEQYF	TGTGCCAGCAGTGAATTTATATACTACGAGCAGTACTTC
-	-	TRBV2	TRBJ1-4	CASTTIPGGNEKLFF	TGTGCCAGCACCACTATCCCTGGGGGTAATGAAAAACTGTTTTTT
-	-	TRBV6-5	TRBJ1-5	CASSYSAQGNQPQHF	TGTGCCAGCAGTTACTCAGCCCAGGGGAATCAGCCCCAGCATTTT
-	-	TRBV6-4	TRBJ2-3	CASSDSWGRGADTQYF	TGTGCCAGCAGTGACTCCTGGGGCAGGGGGGCAGATACGCAGTATTTT
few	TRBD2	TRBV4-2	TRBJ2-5	CASSHLAGEEETQYF	TGTGCCAGCAGCCACCTAGCGGGAGAGGAAGAGACCCAGTACTTC